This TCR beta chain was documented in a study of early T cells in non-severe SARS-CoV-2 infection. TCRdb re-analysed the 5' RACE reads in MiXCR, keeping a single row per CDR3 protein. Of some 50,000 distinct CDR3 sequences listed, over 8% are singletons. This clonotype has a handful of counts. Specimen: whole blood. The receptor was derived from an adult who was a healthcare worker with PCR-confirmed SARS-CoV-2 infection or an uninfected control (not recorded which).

In DNA form, the CDR3 reads TGCGCCAGCAGCCAAGATTCCGGGACAGGCCTTAATTCACCCCTCCACTTT. Translating it yields CASSQDSGTGLNSPLHF. The chain combines TRBV4-3 with TRBJ1-6; TRBD1 agrees at 8 bases. Germline V lookup: CDR1 LGHNA, CDR2 YSLEER. V shed 0 bases and J 6 bases; nucleotides not matched to a gene: 7. The length of the CDR3 is 17 residues.